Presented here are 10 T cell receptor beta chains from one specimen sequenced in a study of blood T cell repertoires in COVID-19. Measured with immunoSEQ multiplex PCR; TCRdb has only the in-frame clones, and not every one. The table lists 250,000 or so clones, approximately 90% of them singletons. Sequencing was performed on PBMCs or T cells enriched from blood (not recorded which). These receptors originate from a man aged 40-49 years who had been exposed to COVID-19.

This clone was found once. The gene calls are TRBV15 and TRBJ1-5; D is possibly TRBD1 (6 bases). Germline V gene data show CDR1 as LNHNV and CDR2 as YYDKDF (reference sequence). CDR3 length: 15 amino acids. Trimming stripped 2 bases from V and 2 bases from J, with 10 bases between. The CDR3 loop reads CATSRNPGGNQPQHF. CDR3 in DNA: TGTGCCACCAGCAGAAACCCAGGGGGCAATCAGCCCCAGCATTTT.

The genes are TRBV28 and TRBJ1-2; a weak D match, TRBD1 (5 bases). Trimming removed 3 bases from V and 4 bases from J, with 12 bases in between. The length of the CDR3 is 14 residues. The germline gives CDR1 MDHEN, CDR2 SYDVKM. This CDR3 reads CASSFQSGPYGYTF. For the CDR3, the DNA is TGTGCCAGCAGTTTTCAGTCAGGGCCCTATGGCTACACCTTC.

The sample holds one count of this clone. This chain's CDR3 is CASSLTSGEQFF. Written as DNA, the CDR3 is TGTGCCAGCAGCTTAACTAGCGGTGAGCAGTTCTTC. The chain has TRBV7-9 and TRBJ2-1, with TRBD2 matching over 8 bases. CDR1 and CDR2 (germline): SEHNR, FQNEAQ (reference sequence). V shed 2 bases and J 9 bases; nucleotides not matched to a gene: 0. The CDR3 runs to 12 residues.

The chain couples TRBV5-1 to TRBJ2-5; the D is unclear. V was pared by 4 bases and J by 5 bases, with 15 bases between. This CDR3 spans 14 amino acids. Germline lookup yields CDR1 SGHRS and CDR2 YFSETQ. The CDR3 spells CASSPNGEKETQYF. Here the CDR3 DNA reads TGCGCCAGCAGCCCCAATGGAGAGAAGGAGACCCAGTACTTC.

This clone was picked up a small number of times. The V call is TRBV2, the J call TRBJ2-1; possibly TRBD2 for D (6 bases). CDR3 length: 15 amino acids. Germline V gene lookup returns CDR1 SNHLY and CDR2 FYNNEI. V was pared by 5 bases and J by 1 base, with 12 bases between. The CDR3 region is CASSPRGASYNEQFF. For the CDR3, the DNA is TGTGCCAGCAGTCCCCGCGGGGCGTCCTACAATGAGCAGTTCTTC.

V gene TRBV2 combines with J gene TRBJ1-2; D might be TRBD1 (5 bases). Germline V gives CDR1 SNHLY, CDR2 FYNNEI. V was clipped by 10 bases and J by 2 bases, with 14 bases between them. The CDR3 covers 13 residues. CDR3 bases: TGTGCCATCAACACGGGGGGGAACTATGGCTACACCTTC. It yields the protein CAINTGGNYGYTF.

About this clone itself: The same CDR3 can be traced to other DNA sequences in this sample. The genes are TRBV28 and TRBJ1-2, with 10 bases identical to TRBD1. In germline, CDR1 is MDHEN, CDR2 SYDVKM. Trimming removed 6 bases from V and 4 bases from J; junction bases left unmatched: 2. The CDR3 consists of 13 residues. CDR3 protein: CASSWTGGYGYTF. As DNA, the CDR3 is TGTGCCAGCAGCTGGACAGGGGGCTATGGCTACACCTTC.

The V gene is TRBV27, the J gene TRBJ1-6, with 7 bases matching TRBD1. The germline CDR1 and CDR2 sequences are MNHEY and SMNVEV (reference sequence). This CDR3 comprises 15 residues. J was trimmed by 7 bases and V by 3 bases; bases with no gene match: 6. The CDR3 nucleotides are TGTGCCAGCAGTTTCCGCAGGGGGGACAATTCACCCCTCCACTTT. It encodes CASSFRRGDNSPLHF.

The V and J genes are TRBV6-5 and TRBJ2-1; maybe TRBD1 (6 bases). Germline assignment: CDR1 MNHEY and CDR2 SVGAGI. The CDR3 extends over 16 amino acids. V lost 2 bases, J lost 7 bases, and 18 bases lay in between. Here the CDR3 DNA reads TGTGCCAGCAGTTACGGGTCCGGCCAGGGGAAGAATGAGCAGTTCTTC. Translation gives CASSYGSGQGKNEQFF.

The CDR3 nucleotides are TGTGCCAGCAGCCCAACGGGACACTTGAACACTGAAGCTTTCTTT. This translates into CASSPTGHLNTEAFF. V usage is TRBV7-9 and J usage is TRBJ1-1, with D possibly TRBD1 on 6 matching bases. CDR1 and CDR2 from the germline V gene are SEHNR and FQNEAQ (reference sequence). The CDR3 has 15 residues. V was pared by 5 bases and J by 0 bases, with 13 bases between.